These 5 T cell receptor beta chains share one sample of origin, sequenced in a study of shared clonotypes between healthy human individuals. TCRdb's copy holds only in-frame clones and misses some; the assay was immunoSEQ multiplex PCR. Of over a million clones listed, 96% were seen once; the top ten hold approximately 1%. The sequenced sample consisted of naive CD4+ T cells sorted from blood. Subset reported: CD45RA+ positively selected. These receptor sequences come from a man aged 25 to 40 in good health.

This chain connects TRBV7-2 to TRBJ2-1; TRBD2 aligns across 7 bases. V shed 2 bases and J 7 bases; nucleotides not matched to a gene: 8. The CDR3 is 15 residues long. Looked up from germline, CDR1 is SGHTA and CDR2 is FQGNSA. The CDR3 DNA sequence: TGTGCCAGCAGCTTAATAGGCGGGAGTAGTAATGAGCAGTTCTTC. As protein: CASSLIGGSSNEQFF.

V is TRBV19 and J is TRBJ2-7, with D perhaps matching TRBD1 or TRBD2 (5 bases each). Germline V gives CDR1 LNHDA, CDR2 SQIVND (reference sequence). The CDR3 extends over 14 amino acids. Trimming removed 2 bases from V and 5 bases from J, with 13 bases in between. As DNA, the CDR3 is TGTGCCAGTAGTATAACTACCTGGGGGAACGAGCAGTACTTC. Its translation is CASSITTWGNEQYF.

V usage is TRBV11-2 and J usage is TRBJ1-4; 11 bases are a match to TRBD1. The CDR3 consists of 16 residues. J lost 6 bases, V lost 1 base, and 4 bases had no gene match. Germline V gene lookup returns CDR1 SGHAT and CDR2 FQNNGV. DNA of the CDR3: TGTGCCAGCAGCTTAGGGACAGGGGGCGTTTATGAAAAACTGTTTTTT. Protein: CASSLGTGGVYEKLFF.

This clone was recorded a few times. The V gene is TRBV5-1, the J gene TRBJ2-1; TRBD2 agrees at 7 bases. This CDR3 is built from 15 residues. Per the germline V gene, CDR1 is SGHRS and CDR2 is YFSETQ. V lost 2 bases to trimming and J lost 6 bases; unmatched junction nucleotides: 8. CDR3 protein: CASSFLFREGNEQFF. CDR3 in DNA: TGCGCCAGCAGCTTTTTGTTCAGGGAGGGCAATGAGCAGTTCTTC.

This chain joins TRBV10-3 and TRBJ2-1, with D maybe TRBD2 (6 bases). This CDR3 spans 14 amino acids. The V gene's germline CDR1 is ENHRY and CDR2 SYGVKD. Between the trimmed V and J ends, which lost 10 bases and 9 bases, there was a span of 22 bases. The CDR3 region has the DNA TGTGCCACCTGGGGTCTAGCGAACGCGGGTGAGCAGTTCTTC. Its translation: CATWGLANAGEQFF.